Below are 32 T cell receptor beta chains sequenced from a single sample in a study of shared clonotypes between healthy human individuals. This table comes from immunoSEQ multiplex PCR, and its TCRdb copy is limited to in-frame clones, with some not included. The sample lists some 2.4 million clones, 93% occurring once. Source material: naive CD4+ T cells from PBMCs. Subset denoted: CD45RA+ positively selected. Receptors originate from a man between 18 and 35 years old in good health. Some clones in this sample may be carry-over from other donors' samples.

Comments on this clone: This specimen includes other DNA sequences encoding the same CDR3. The chain carries TRBV5-4 and TRBJ1-2; possibly TRBD1 for D (6 bases). CDR1 SGHNT and CDR2 YYREEE come from the germline V gene (reference sequence). The CDR3 length is 13 residues. V was cut by 4 bases and J by 0 bases, with 7 bases left in between. Here the CDR3 reads CASSRDTNYGYTF. CDR3 coding DNA: TGTGCCAGCAGCCGGGACACTAACTATGGCTACACCTTC.

This clone was recorded once. This sequence joins TRBV27 and TRBJ2-7; tentative D call: TRBD1 (5 bases). The V gene's germline CDR1 is MNHEY and CDR2 SMNVEV (reference sequence). CDR3 size: 12 residues. Trimming took off 3 bases at V and 11 bases at J, with 14 bases between the two ends. The CDR3 loop reads CASSLGQGVKYF. CDR3 in DNA: TGTGCCAGCAGTTTGGGTCAGGGTGTAAAGTACTTC.

This chain links TRBV19 with TRBJ2-4, with TRBD2 matching over 11 bases. CDR3 length: 18 residues. Germline V CDR1 and CDR2: LNHDA, SQIVND (reference sequence). J lost 1 base, V lost 5 bases, and 10 bases had no gene match. DNA for the CDR3: TGTGCCAGTAGTCCGGGACTAGCGGACGTCGGGGCCAAAAACATTCAGTACTTC. This codes for CASSPGLADVGAKNIQYF. The full variable domain, rest sourced from reference TRBV19 and TRBJ2-4, is DGGITQSPKYLFRKEGQNVTLSCEQNLNHDAMYWYRQDPGQGLRLIYYSQIVNDFQKGDIAEGYSVSREKKESFPLTVTSAQKNPTAFYLCASSPGLADVGAKNIQYFGAGTRLSVL.

The chain has TRBV7-9 and TRBJ2-5; the match to TRBD2 covers 13 bases. The length of the CDR3 is 17 residues. The ends lost 4 bases at V and 5 bases at J; junction bases unmatched: 10. Looked up from germline, CDR1 is SEHNR and CDR2 is FQNEAQ (reference sequence). In DNA, the CDR3 is TGTGCCAGCAGCTCCGGGACTAGCGGGGTCTGGGGCGAGACCCAGTACTTC. Translating gives CASSSGTSGVWGETQYF.

The chain joins TRBV5-4 to TRBJ2-7; 7 bases map to TRBD1. J gave up 6 bases and V 4 bases, and 7 bases lay outside the gene matches. The CDR3 covers 13 residues. Germline V CDR1 and CDR2: SGHNT, YYREEE (reference sequence). DNA of the CDR3: TGTGCCAGCAGCCTCGACAGGGTCTCCGAGCAGTACTTC. Its translation: CASSLDRVSEQYF.

In regard to this clone: Additional DNA sequences in this sample encode the identical CDR3. This rearrangement joins TRBV7-9 to TRBJ2-3, with TRBD2 identical over 14 bases. J lost 4 bases, V lost 4 bases, and 4 bases had no gene match. The length of the CDR3 is 16 residues. Germline V lookup: CDR1 SEHNR, CDR2 FQNEAQ (reference sequence). The CDR3 DNA sequence: TGTGCCAGCAGCTCCGGACTAGCGGGAGGTGCAGATACGCAGTATTTT. It translates to CASSSGLAGGADTQYF.

V gene TRBV29-1 combines with J gene TRBJ2-7; TRBD2 matches at 8 bases. The trim removed 4 bases at V and 5 bases at J, leaving 13 bases unmatched. The CDR3 has 15 amino acids. The germline V gene encodes CDR1 SQVTM and CDR2 ANQGSEA. The CDR3 DNA follows: TGCAGCGTTGCGAGGTTGATGGCGGGAGGTGACGAGCAGTACTTC. It is translated as CSVARLMAGGDEQYF.

The genes are TRBV28 and TRBJ2-5; D might be TRBD2 (6 bases). The J call may be in error: the DNA end matches TRBJ2-7 better. Germline-derived CDR1 and CDR2 are MDHEN and SYDVKM. CDR3 length: 16 residues. The CDR3 is CASSSLWAGRSYEQYF. The CDR3 DNA is TGTGCCAGCAGTTCCCTATGGGCGGGACGGTCCTACGAGCAGTACTTC.

This clone is a singleton in its sample. The rearrangement links TRBV5-4 to TRBJ2-3; 7 bases agree with TRBD1. The V segment lost 4 bases and the J segment 4 bases; nucleotides outside the gene matches: 6. Germline-derived CDR1 and CDR2 are SGHNT and YYREEE (reference sequence). The CDR3 has 14 amino acids. The DNA of the CDR3 is TGTGCCAGCAGCGGGAAGACAGGGTCAGATACGCAGTATTTT. It translates to CASSGKTGSDTQYF.

This clone occurred once. The chain recombines TRBV7-2 with TRBJ1-5, with a tentative D call TRBD1 (6 bases). V lost 3 bases and J 7 bases, leaving 13 bases between the germline ends. Germline CDR1 reads SGHTA; CDR2 reads FQGNSA. The CDR3 length is 14 residues. Written as DNA, the CDR3 is TGTGCCAGCAGCTTGGACAGTCGGGGACAGCCCCAGCATTTT. Amino acid sequence: CASSLDSRGQPQHF.

The chain is built from TRBV10-2 and TRBJ1-2; TRBD1 might be the D (6 bases). Germline V gene sequence: CDR1 WSHSY, CDR2 SAAADI. There are 14 residues in the CDR3. Trimming pared 3 bases from V and 2 bases from J, leaving 10 bases between. For the CDR3, the DNA is TGCGCCAGCAGTGAACCAGGGGTGAACTATGGCTACACCTTC. This gives the protein CASSEPGVNYGYTF.

This sequence joins TRBV7-2 and TRBJ2-5; 9 nucleotides agree with TRBD1. Germline CDR1 reads SGHTA; CDR2 reads FQGNSA. This CDR3 region has 15 residues. J gave up 0 bases and V 5 bases, and 4 bases lay outside the gene matches. The CDR3 DNA sequence: TGTGCCAGCAGCCCGGACAGGGGTAACCAAGAGACCCAGTACTTC. Its protein product is CASSPDRGNQETQYF.

The chain combines TRBV7-9 with TRBJ2-6; D gene unclear. CDR1 is SEHNR and CDR2 is FQNEAQ in the germline V gene (reference sequence). Trimming removed 1 base from V and 1 base from J, with 5 bases in between. The CDR3 spans 15 residues. CDR3 sequence: CASSLVRSGANVLTF. CDR3 coding DNA: TGTGCCAGCAGCTTAGTGAGGTCTGGGGCCAACGTCCTGACTTTC.

The V gene is TRBV28, the J gene TRBJ1-1; maybe TRBD1 (6 bases). The CDR3 spans 15 residues. V was shortened by 7 bases and J by 0 bases, with 15 bases between the two germline ends. Germline V gene lookup returns CDR1 MDHEN and CDR2 SYDVKM. The CDR3 is CASIAGETLNTEAFF. DNA for the CDR3: TGTGCCAGCATCGCAGGGGAAACCTTGAACACTGAAGCTTTCTTT.

A note on this clone: Other DNA sequences of this sample code for an identical CDR3. The chain joins TRBV18 to TRBJ1-3; D remains unclear. CDR3 length equals 15 residues. The germline gives CDR1 KGHSH, CDR2 LQKENI. V lost 3 bases to trimming and J lost 0 bases, with 9 bases between them. The CDR3 DNA reads TGTGCCAGCTCACCCGGGCCGGGCTCTGGAAACACCATATATTTT. Its protein is CASSPGPGSGNTIYF.

This chain uses TRBV6-5 with TRBJ1-2, with D possibly being TRBD1 (6 bases). Per germline, CDR1 MNHEY and CDR2 SVGAGI. The CDR3 runs to 13 residues. Trimming removed 6 bases from V and 7 bases from J, with 15 bases in between. The CDR3 region is CASRLRGGLGYTF. CDR3 sequence (DNA): TGTGCCAGCAGGCTACGGGGGGGGCTTGGCTACACCTTC.

This chain uses TRBV10-3 with TRBJ1-4; the D is unclear. In germline, CDR1 is ENHRY, CDR2 SYGVKD. Trimming shortened V by 2 bases and J by 3 bases, and 7 bases separated the two germline ends. This CDR3 is 14 amino acids long. As DNA, the CDR3 is TGTGCCATCAGTGAGGGTCCGGCTAATGAAAAACTGTTTTTT. This encodes CAISEGPANEKLFF.

The chain links TRBV7-9 to TRBJ2-3; TRBD2 matches at 8 bases. CDR3 size: 16 residues. V trimming: 5 bases; J trimming: 0 bases; junction bases outside the gene matches: 7. The germline V gene encodes CDR1 SEHNR and CDR2 FQNEAQ (reference sequence). The CDR3 is CASSLPLAESTDTQYF. CDR3 sequence (DNA): TGTGCCAGCAGCCTGCCACTAGCGGAGAGCACAGATACGCAGTATTTT.

The chain employs TRBV15 and TRBJ2-3, with D tentatively TRBD2 (5 bases). The CDR3 spans 15 residues. Germline loops: CDR1 LNHNV, CDR2 YYDKDF (reference sequence). The V gene lost 0 bases and the J gene lost 4 bases, with 11 bases spanning the gap. The CDR3 DNA is TGTGCCACCAGCAGAGATAAAGCGGTCGCAGATACGCAGTATTTT. Protein: CATSRDKAVADTQYF.

The J gene is TRBJ2-7, the V gene TRBV7-2; TRBD2 matches at 10 bases. Trimming removed 5 bases from V and 5 bases from J; junction bases left unmatched: 12. From germline, CDR1 is SGHTA and CDR2 FQGNSA. This CDR3 has 16 amino acids. In nucleotides, the CDR3 is TGTGCCAGCAGCCTCTTGGGTGGAACTAGCGGGAACGAGCAGTACTTC. This encodes CASSLLGGTSGNEQYF.

This clone occurred once. V is TRBV27 and J is TRBJ2-5; 12 bases are a match to TRBD1. The germline V gene encodes CDR1 MNHEY and CDR2 SMNVEV (reference sequence). V was pared by 8 bases and J by 8 bases, with 15 bases of the junction left unmatched. The CDR3 extends over 16 amino acids. The CDR3 DNA reads as TGTGCCAGCGGTTCCCCATCCGGGACAGGGGGCGTCACCCAGTACTTC. Its protein is CASGSPSGTGGVTQYF.

As to this clone: The junction and the germline gene differ at one end; a read error may be behind it. This chain links TRBV5-5 with TRBJ2-7, with TRBD2 identical over 9 bases. CDR3 length: 14 residues. Per the germline V gene, CDR1 is SGHKS and CDR2 is YYEKEE (reference sequence). CDR3 amino acids: CASSWGTSSHEQYF. Here the CDR3 DNA reads TGTGCCAGCAGCTGGGGGACTAGCTCCCACGAGCAGTACTTC.

CDR3 nucleotide sequence: TGTGCCAGCAGCTTGGCCGAGCAGGTTGGAAACACCATATATTTT. Translated, it gives CASSLAEQVGNTIYF. The V and J genes are TRBV5-6 and TRBJ1-3, with D hard to call. Between the trimmed V and J ends, which lost 0 bases and 3 bases, there was a span of 10 bases. Germline CDR1 is SGHDT and CDR2 is YYEEEE. This CDR3 has 15 amino acids.

J is TRBJ2-2 and V is TRBV9; D unclear. This CDR3 contains 14 residues. V lost 4 bases, J lost 4 bases, and 11 bases lay in between. Germline loops: CDR1 SGDLS, CDR2 YYNGEE. CDR3 coding DNA: TGTGCCAGCAGCCCCCCATTCCGCACCGGGGAGCTGTTTTTT. The encoded protein is CASSPPFRTGELFF.

The chain joins TRBV7-2 to TRBJ2-2; D call uncertain. Germline CDR1 reads SGHTA; CDR2 reads FQGNSA. V was pared by 3 bases and J by 1 base, with 3 bases between. The CDR3 sequence is 13 residues long. CDR3 nucleotide sequence: TGTGCCAGCAGCTTTGGGAACACCGGGGAGCTGTTTTTT. This encodes CASSFGNTGELFF.

J is TRBJ2-2 and V is TRBV5-5; D is undetermined. CDR1 is SGHKS, CDR2 YYEKEE, per germline (reference sequence). CDR3 size: 13 residues. V was pared by 0 bases and J by 6 bases, with 6 bases between. The CDR3 bases are TGTGCCAGCAGCTTGGTGTCGGCCGGGGAGCTGTTTTTT. It specifies CASSLVSAGELFF. Drawing the rest from reference TRBV5-5 and TRBJ2-2, the complete variable domain is DAGVTQSPTHLIKTRGQQVTLRCSPISGHKSVSWYQQVLGQGPQFIFQYYEKEERGRGNFPDRFSARQFPNYSSELNVNALLLGDSALYLCASSLVSAGELFFGEGSRLTVL.

The gene calls are TRBV30 and TRBJ2-1; D is uncertain. This CDR3 spans 14 amino acids. The germline CDR1 and CDR2 sequences are GTSNPN and SVGIG (reference sequence). V was shortened by 5 bases and J by 0 bases, with 11 bases between the two germline ends. CDR3 protein: CAWEDLGSYNEQFF. CDR3 coding DNA: TGTGCCTGGGAAGACTTAGGCTCCTACAATGAGCAGTTCTTC.

The DNA for the CDR3 is TGTGCCAGCAGTCAAGGGGGCTCGGGACAGGGTACATCTAACTATGGCTACACCTTC. Its translation: CASSQGGSGQGTSNYGYTF. The rearrangement uses TRBV28 and TRBJ1-2; 9 bases line up with TRBD1. V lost 5 bases to trimming and J lost 0 bases; unmatched junction nucleotides: 16. Germline assignment: CDR1 MDHEN and CDR2 SYDVKM. The CDR3 is 19 residues long.

The chain recombines TRBV4-1 with TRBJ2-3, with 9 bases identical to TRBD2. V was clipped by 3 bases and J by 2 bases; unmatched bases: 6. The length of the CDR3 is 16 residues. Germline lookup yields CDR1 MGHRA and CDR2 YSYEKL. CDR3 DNA sequence: TGCGCCAGCAGCCAGAGGGCTAGCGGGGCCACAGATACGCAGTATTTT. As protein: CASSQRASGATDTQYF.

The V gene is TRBV19, the J gene TRBJ2-2, with TRBD2 identical over 10 bases. Germline V gene data show CDR1 as LNHDA and CDR2 as SQIVND (reference sequence). This CDR3 comprises 16 residues. J gave up 3 bases and V 6 bases, and 7 bases lay outside the gene matches. CDR3: CASRRLAGVDTGELFF. CDR3 nucleotides: TGTGCCAGTAGGCGCCTAGCGGGAGTGGACACCGGGGAGCTGTTTTTT.

About this clone: Other DNA sequences in this specimen translate into the identical CDR3. The rearrangement links TRBV5-1 to TRBJ1-1; D unclear. The length of the CDR3 is 14 residues. The V end lost 2 bases, the J end lost 0 bases, and 8 bases lay between the germline ends. Per germline, CDR1 SGHRS and CDR2 YFSETQ. CDR3 amino acids: CASSLRTVNTEAFF. CDR3 coding DNA: TGCGCCAGCAGCTTACGAACGGTGAACACTGAAGCTTTCTTT. The entire variable domain, with the rest obtained from reference TRBV5-1 and TRBJ1-1, is as follows: KAGVTQTPRYLIKTRGQQVTLSCSPISGHRSVSWYQQTPGQGLQFLFEYFSETQRNKGNFPGRFSGRQFSNSRSEMNVSTLELGDSALYLCASSLRTVNTEAFFGQGTRLTVV.

The V and J genes are TRBV5-1 and TRBJ2-3, with D perhaps matching TRBD2 (5 bases). V was cut by 4 bases and J by 2 bases, with 14 bases left in between. This CDR3 has 15 amino acids. In germline, CDR1 is SGHRS, CDR2 YFSETQ. The CDR3 DNA reads as TGCGCCAGCAGCCCCGTGAGCGGCCCCACAGATACGCAGTATTTT. This gives the protein CASSPVSGPTDTQYF.